This TCR beta chain was recovered during a study of cytomegalovirus exposure and HLA in healthy donors. Study in general: Inside one of the first data releases sat around 85 million unique TCRs taken from HLA-typed donors. Out of about 410 genotyped donors, less than 90% belonged to the Caucasian-associated ancestry cluster.

Concerning this clone itself: What it recognizes is unknown.

PCR employed 60 Vbeta and 13 Jbeta primers. TCRdb's table, derived via immunoSEQ multiplex PCR, lists solely in-frame clones and lacks some. The sample gives around 64,000 clones, 75% to 85% of which show up once; roughly 8% is in the top ten. Study-level points and caveats: Per published accounts, TCR beta sequences correctly predicted the HLA-A and HLA-B alleles of most subjects.

The sequenced material came from PBMCs. This clonotype originated in a man between 18 and 35 years old in good health and CMV-seropositive.

The CDR3 DNA is TGTGCCAGCACAATAACAGGGGGCAATTCACCCCTCCACTTT. It encodes CASTITGGNSPLHF. The chain employs TRBV28 and TRBJ1-6, with 9 bases identical to TRBD1. V lost 7 bases and J lost 7; bases outside the gene matches: 5. The CDR3 contains 14 residues. CDR1 is MDHEN and CDR2 is SYDVKM in the germline V gene.